This T cell receptor beta chain was profiled in a study of blood T cell repertoires in COVID-19 (dated by TCRdb to about 2020). Concerning the study at large: The collaborator samples originated in the United States, Italy and Spain and spanned the acute and convalescent phases of COVID-19. The material from the prospective study consisted of cDNA or gDNA derived from T cells, B-cell-depleted T cells, or PBMCs. Subjects who had been exposed to COVID-19, were actively infected with it, or had recovered from it provided the deeply sampled blood TCRbeta repertoires that made up the dataset. The repertoires were released in a freely available public database meant as a resource for research on the immune response to SARS-CoV-2. Samples came from the ongoing ImmuneRACE study (first 160 participants) plus 1,254 subjects from 6 global collaborators. Sample metadata almost always included a de-identified subject ID, COVID-19 status, age in years and sex. HLA class I and class II types, where available, came from metadata supplied by the sample provider rather than from assay-based typing. Summary of the overall study and its limitations: The quantity of clinical and demographic metadata differed by source and by participant and was supplied without curation.

Each collaborating institution followed its own protocols to collect whole blood in K2EDTA tubes. For TCRbeta analysis, collaborator samples were shipped as frozen whole blood, as isolated PBMCs, or as DNA extracted from either sample type. This clone appeared once. What this receptor recognizes is not known. No much larger clonotype is one base removed from it; base qualities were not supplied. The germline V gene (reference sequence) specifies GTSNPN as CDR1 and SVGIG as CDR2. The CDR3 starts with the cysteine, ends with the phenylalanine, and has 12 residues. Of all the DNA, just the CDR3 is kept, 36 bases in frame from base 1. Here V drops 3 bases and J drops 4 bases, and the junction holds 0 bases not matched to any gene. TCRbeta CDR3 regions were amplified from genomic DNA by means of the immunoSEQ Assay, a bias-controlled multiplex PCR. Per the original workflow: The number of nucleated cells in each sample was estimated by amplification of reference gene primers within the assay. To quantify the absolute abundance of each unique TCRbeta CDR3 rearrangement, sequence reads were collapsed and filtered. Productive Simpson clonality was computed per sample as the square root of Simpson's diversity index over productive rearrangements. As stored in TCRdb, this immuneACCESS dataset retains in-frame rearrangements with V and J assigned. A fraction of the clones does not appear; measured against another copy, unresolved V genes explain less than half of the discrepancy, and the remainder lacks a known reason. V, J and clone size are taken as reported in that table, and D and trimming were inferred from the DNA itself. The sample contains some 47,000 clones, 65% to 90% of them found a single time. The ten most abundant clones make up over 2.5% of the sample.

The material sequenced was peripheral blood. The V gene is TRBV30 and the J gene is TRBJ2-5, with TRBD1 matching 9 junction bases. The origin of this receptor is a woman of 80 years or more with acute or convalescent COVID-19. CDR3 reads: CAWRDRGETQYF. The DNA reads as follows: TGTGCCTGGAGGGACAGGGGAGAGACCCAGTACTTC.